The TCR beta chain under discussion was sequenced for a study of PD-1 blockade in classical Hodgkin lymphoma. Concerning this clone itself: Antigen: not known.

Study-wide findings and caveats: Compared with baseline, CD4+ but not CD8+ TCR diversity had risen significantly by C4D1.

The CDR3 has 13 amino acids. Germline CDR1 reads LNHDA; CDR2 reads SQIVND (reference sequence). The V and J ends lost 4 bases and 1 base respectively, with 8 bases between them. Only in-frame clones appear in the TCRdb table, and some are missing; sequencing was by immunoSEQ multiplex PCR. The sample includes approximately 20,000 clones, 70% to 80% of them seen just once. The time point denotes: cycle 4 day 1 (C4D1), after less than 7 weeks of nivolumab. Each of the patients experienced relapse following autologous stem cell transplantation, and their brentuximab vedotin exposure differed. Specimen: peripheral blood mononuclear cells (PBMCs), collected before the fourth cycle of nivolumab. This chain links TRBV19 with TRBJ2-7, with D perhaps TRBD2 (6 bases). This TCR derives from a human donor with classical Hodgkin lymphoma. CDR3 DNA sequence: TGTGCCAGTAGTACCGGGACTTCCTACGAGCAGTACTTC. It encodes CASSTGTSYEQYF.